A selection of T cell receptor beta chains follows, all from one sample in a study of blood T cell repertoires in COVID-19. The repertoire was sequenced with immunoSEQ multiplex PCR; TCRdb's copy has only in-frame clones and lacks some. Altogether approximately 280,000 clones are present, about 93% being singletons, with the ten largest covering approximately 7.5%. Specimen: peripheral blood. The receptors here all came from a woman between 25 and 40 years old with COVID-19, enrolled during active disease. Both conserved end residues are part of each CDR3. A D gene is named only where the DNA matches it firmly. Size is stated for part of the rows, as once, few or many counts, or as a class when the clone is expanded.

d_gene	abundance	v_gene	j_gene	CDR3aa	CDR3nt
-	-	TRBV4-1	TRBJ2-5	CASSPQRRETQYF	TGCGCCAGCAGCCCCCAGCGAAGAGAGACCCAGTACTTC
-	-	TRBV24-1	TRBJ2-1	CATSTSSYNEQFF	TGTGCCACCAGCACTAGCTCCTACAATGAGCAGTTCTTC
TRBD1	-	TRBV12-3/TRBV12-4	TRBJ1-2	CASSLGTGDGYTF	TGTGCCAGCAGTCTAGGGACAGGGGATGGCTACACCTTC
TRBD1	-	TRBV19	TRBJ1-2	CASRRQGPPDGYTF	TGTGCCAGTAGACGACAGGGACCCCCTGATGGCTACACCTTC
-	-	TRBV6-5	TRBJ1-2	CASSSMGTGYTF	TGTGCCAGCAGTTCCATGGGCACTGGCTACACCTTC
-	few	TRBV7-2	TRBJ1-2	CASSLYPAGPYGYTF	TGTGCCAGCAGCTTATATCCGGCAGGGCCCTATGGCTACACCTTC
TRBD1	-	TRBV19	TRBJ2-4	CASSSGTGENIQYF	TGTGCCAGTAGTTCCGGGACAGGGGAAAACATTCAGTACTTC
-	few	TRBV6-5	TRBJ2-7	CASSGGLPYEQYF	TGTGCCAGTTCCGGTGGTCTTCCTTACGAGCAGTACTTC
TRBD1	-	TRBV18	TRBJ1-5	CASSITGVGQPQHF	TGTGCCAGCTCAATTACAGGGGTTGGACAGCCCCAGCATTTT
-	-	TRBV27	TRBJ1-6	CASSPDRAGNSPLHF	TGTGCCAGCAGTCCGGATCGAGCAGGAAATTCACCCCTCCACTTT
-	-	TRBV11-2	TRBJ1-1	CASSPTHRARNTEAFF	TGTGCCAGCAGCCCGACCCACAGGGCCAGAAACACTGAAGCTTTCTTT
TRBD1	-	TRBV18	TRBJ1-2	CASSPGQGSDGYTF	TGTGCCAGCTCACCGGGACAGGGAAGTGATGGCTACACCTTC
TRBD1	once	TRBV19	TRBJ2-7	CASSGTGYEQYF	TGTGCCAGTTCCGGGACAGGGTACGAGCAGTACTTC
TRBD1	-	TRBV5-1	TRBJ2-1	CASSLVGTGDGNEQFF	TGCGCCAGCAGCTTGGTAGGGACAGGGGACGGCAATGAGCAGTTCTTC
-	-	TRBV9	TRBJ2-2	CASSARDDGELFF	TGTGCCAGCAGCGCGAGGGATGACGGGGAGCTGTTTTTT
-	-	TRBV19	TRBJ1-6	CASNQGRDNSPLHF	TGTGCCAGTAATCAGGGGCGAGATAATTCACCCCTCCACTTT
TRBD1	-	TRBV10-3	TRBJ1-4	CAISESGQGQKLFF	TGTGCCATCAGTGAGTCGGGACAGGGGCAAAAACTGTTTTTT
-	-	TRBV9	TRBJ2-7	CASSVEPAREQYF	TGTGCCAGCAGCGTAGAACCTGCTCGGGAGCAGTACTTC
-	-	TRBV11-2	TRBJ2-1	CASSLGGNYNEQFF	TGTGCCAGCAGCTTAGGCGGAAACTACAATGAGCAGTTCTTC
-	-	TRBV10-3	TRBJ2-1	CAISESEGMDEQFF	TGTGCCATCAGTGAGTCGGAGGGGATGGATGAGCAGTTCTTC
-	-	TRBV5-1	TRBJ1-3	CASSLDPNSGNTIYF	TGCGCCAGCAGCTTGGACCCTAACTCTGGAAACACCATATATTTT
-	-	TRBV6-5	TRBJ1-1	CASSYLQGLTAEAFF	TGTGCCAGCAGTTACTTGCAGGGTCTCACGGCTGAAGCTTTCTTT
TRBD1	-	TRBV18	TRBJ1-3	CASSPQGQGASRNTIYF	TGTGCCAGCTCACCCCAGGGACAGGGGGCTTCTCGAAACACCATATATTTT
-	-	TRBV3-1/TRBV3-2	TRBJ1-2	CASSHEGFRGYTF	TGTGCCAGCAGCCACGAGGGATTCAGGGGCTACACCTTC
TRBD2	-	TRBV28	TRBJ2-2	CASSRSGTSGELFF	TGTGCCAGCAGTCGTAGCGGGACGTCCGGGGAGCTGTTTTTT
-	-	TRBV24-1	TRBJ2-5	CATSDPLETQYF	TGTGCCACCAGTGACCCTTTAGAGACCCAGTACTTC
-	-	TRBV15	TRBJ1-5	CATSRRRDTSNQPQHF	TGTGCCACCAGCAGACGTCGGGACACCTCAAATCAGCCCCAGCATTTT
TRBD1	-	TRBV25-1	TRBJ2-7	CASSDTGGGEQYF	TGTGCCAGCAGTGACACAGGGGGTGGCGAGCAGTACTTC
-	-	TRBV28	TRBJ2-7	CATTGSPYEQYF	TGTGCTACAACGGGGTCCCCCTACGAGCAGTACTTC
-	-	TRBV6-5	TRBJ1-3	CASSYGGGDPGNTIYF	TGTGCCAGCAGTTATGGAGGGGGGGACCCTGGAAACACCATATATTTT
TRBD1	-	TRBV11-1	TRBJ2-7	CASSRQGSYEQYF	TGTGCCAGCAGCCGACAGGGGTCCTACGAGCAGTACTTC
TRBD2	few	TRBV19	TRBJ2-3	CASTRTSGSLTDTQYF	TGTGCCAGTACCCGGACTAGCGGGAGTTTGACAGATACGCAGTATTTT
-	-	TRBV7-2	TRBJ1-1	CASSSHPTGNTEAFF	TGTGCCAGCAGCTCCCACCCGACAGGGAACACTGAAGCTTTCTTT
-	once	TRBV6-5	TRBJ2-3	CASSRGYTDTQYF	TGTGCCAGCAGCCGGGGGTACACAGATACGCAGTATTTT
-	-	TRBV5-4	TRBJ2-2	CASSLGTGNTGELFF	TGTGCCAGCAGCTTGGGGACTGGGAACACCGGGGAGCTGTTTTTT
-	-	TRBV2	TRBJ2-7	CASISDPSPHEQYF	TGTGCCAGCATTAGCGACCCCTCACCCCACGAGCAGTACTTC
-	-	TRBV12-3/TRBV12-4	TRBJ1-1	CASSLAVSTEAFF	TGTGCCAGCAGTTTAGCGGTGAGCACTGAAGCTTTCTTT
-	-	TRBV5-1	TRBJ1-2	CASSLVTSGGYTF	TGCGCCAGCAGCTTGGTGACTAGTGGTGGCTACACCTTC
TRBD2	once	TRBV27	TRBJ2-7	CASSFRPLAGVEEQYF	TGTGCCAGCAGTTTTAGGCCCCTAGCGGGAGTGGAGGAGCAGTACTTC
-	-	TRBV3-1/TRBV3-2	TRBJ2-5	CASSQDPNRAETQYF	TGTGCCAGCAGCCAAGACCCTAACCGAGCGGAGACCCAGTACTTC
TRBD2	-	TRBV2	TRBJ2-7	CATQTSGTYEQYF	TGTGCCACCCAGACTAGCGGGACCTACGAGCAGTACTTC
-	-	TRBV5-6	TRBJ1-3	CASSMTGSGNTIYF	TGTGCCAGCAGCATGACAGGTTCTGGAAACACCATATATTTT
TRBD2	-	TRBV28	TRBJ2-7	CALGSGINEQYF	TGTGCCCTCGGGAGCGGGATCAACGAGCAGTACTTC
-	-	TRBV30	TRBJ1-2	CAWSVPGETNYGYTF	TGTGCCTGGAGTGTACCAGGGGAGACTAACTATGGCTACACCTTC
-	once	TRBV7-8	TRBJ2-3	CASSFAGTTSTDTQYF	TGTGCCAGCAGCTTTGCTGGAACTACTAGCACAGATACGCAGTATTTT
TRBD2	-	TRBV24-1	TRBJ2-2	CATSGVTSGRFFTGELFF	TGTGCCACCAGTGGGGTGACTAGCGGGAGGTTCTTCACCGGGGAGCTGTTTTTT
TRBD2	-	TRBV6-5	TRBJ2-5	CASGPGLAGVETQYF	TGTGCCAGCGGACCCGGACTAGCGGGAGTCGAGACCCAGTACTTC
-	-	TRBV28	TRBJ1-5	CASSLSGNGNQPQHF	TGTGCCAGCAGTTTATCAGGTAATGGCAATCAGCCCCAGCATTTT
-	-	TRBV4-1	TRBJ1-1	CASSQDGGEGREAFF	TGCGCCAGCAGCCAAGATGGAGGGGAAGGGAGGGAAGCTTTCTTT
TRBD1	-	TRBV6-4	TRBJ1-6	CARDVTGELNSPLHF	TGTGCCAGAGACGTCACAGGGGAGTTGAACTCACCCCTCCACTTT
-	-	TRBV14	TRBJ1-5	CASSLPMGGRQPQHF	TGTGCCAGCAGCCTTCCCATGGGGGGACGCCAGCCCCAGCATTTT
-	-	TRBV27	TRBJ1-2	CASSLSRGGGYTF	TGTGCCAGCAGTTTATCCAGGGGAGGGGGCTACACCTTC
-	few	TRBV6-5	TRBJ1-1	CASSYSQGHTEAFF	TGTGCCAGCAGTTACTCGCAGGGGCACACTGAAGCTTTCTTT
-	-	TRBV12-5	TRBJ2-1	CASGSPGYLGGQFF	TGTGCTAGTGGTTCCCCCGGATACCTGGGGGGGCAGTTCTTC
-	-	TRBV28	TRBJ2-1	CASSHGPGLSYNEQFF	TGTGCCAGCAGTCACGGACCGGGGTTATCCTACAATGAGCAGTTCTTC
TRBD2	-	TRBV5-1	TRBJ2-5	CASSPVGTSSETQYF	TGCGCCAGCAGCCCCGTGGGGACTAGTAGCGAGACCCAGTACTTC
-	-	TRBV2	TRBJ1-4	CASRKQATNEKLFF	TGTGCCAGCAGAAAGCAAGCAACTAATGAAAAACTGTTTTTT
TRBD1	-	TRBV10-3	TRBJ2-2	CAISPGQGAGSLNTGELFF	TGTGCCATCAGCCCGGGACAGGGGGCCGGTAGCCTTAACACCGGGGAGCTGTTTTTT
-	-	TRBV19	TRBJ2-7	CASSNRVNAPWEQYF	TGTGCCAGTAGTAACCGGGTAAACGCCCCCTGGGAGCAGTACTTC